This T cell receptor (beta chain) was identified in a study of blood T cell repertoires in COVID-19. Clones were sequenced by immunoSEQ multiplex PCR, and TCRdb holds only the in-frame ones, with some missing. The sample holds 95,000 to 150,000 clones, 85% to 90% seen once. This CDR3 spans 14 amino acids. Looked up from germline, CDR1 is SGDLS and CDR2 is YYNGEE. V was trimmed by 4 bases and J by 5 bases, leaving 15 bases between them. The receptor was isolated from a woman in her 70s with acute or convalescent COVID-19. The V gene is TRBV9, the J gene TRBJ1-1; maybe TRBD1 (5 bases). The sample consisted of peripheral blood. CDR3 nucleotide sequence: TGTGCCAGCAGCCCCCCGGGGGTCGCAACTGAAGCTTTCTTT. Protein sequence: CASSPPGVATEAFF.